The source of this T cell receptor beta chain is a study of early T cells in non-severe SARS-CoV-2 infection. Turning to the study itself: Chains from this unsorted whole-blood bulk RNA could not be paired. Whole-study results and caveats: Anti-spike CD8 responses were favored by VDJdb matching, which missed private and CD4 specificities.

Germline assignment: CDR1 SEHNR and CDR2 FQNEAQ (reference sequence). CDR3 size: 14 residues. Unique molecular identifier tags were affixed to discrete cDNA molecules. TCRdb reanalysed the 5' RACE reads using MiXCR and keeps one entry per CDR3 protein. The data contain fewer than 55,000 distinct CDR3 sequences, approximately 11% of them seen just once; the ten biggest clones take up under 15%. Points on this clonotype: Its target is not known. A single base separates this from a much larger clone, so it may be a read error.

The clonotype originates from an adult who was a healthcare worker with PCR-confirmed SARS-CoV-2 infection or an uninfected control (not recorded which). Sequencing input: whole blood. The chain employs TRBV7-9 and TRBJ1-1; 7 nucleotides line up with TRBD1. The CDR3: CANSRGQSNTEAFF. DNA for the CDR3: TGTGCCAACAGCCGGGGACAGTCGAACACTGAAGCTTTCTTT.